The entry below gives a single TCR beta chain sequence along with its context. Its target is not known. This record belongs to a study of graft-versus-host responses after intestinal transplantation. Across the whole study: Anti-thymocyte globulin induction was given to all recipients, followed by tacrolimus and steroids for around three years.

Assay used: immunoSEQ multiplex PCR; TCRdb lists only in-frame clones, some missing. The sample records about 110,000 clones, around 94% being singletons. The CDR3 totals 12 residues. The specimen was unstimulated CD4+ T cells sorted from spleen or lymph node cells, collected before transplant. This sequence joins TRBV21-1 and TRBJ2-1; the table's D call, TRBD2, has no DNA check behind it. TRBV21-1 is recorded as a pseudogene. The clonotype originates from a human donor who was the organ donor for an intestinal transplant. Written as DNA, the CDR3 is TGTGCCAGCAGGGTCCGAGGACTTAAGCAGTTCTTC. It yields the protein CASRVRGLKQFF.